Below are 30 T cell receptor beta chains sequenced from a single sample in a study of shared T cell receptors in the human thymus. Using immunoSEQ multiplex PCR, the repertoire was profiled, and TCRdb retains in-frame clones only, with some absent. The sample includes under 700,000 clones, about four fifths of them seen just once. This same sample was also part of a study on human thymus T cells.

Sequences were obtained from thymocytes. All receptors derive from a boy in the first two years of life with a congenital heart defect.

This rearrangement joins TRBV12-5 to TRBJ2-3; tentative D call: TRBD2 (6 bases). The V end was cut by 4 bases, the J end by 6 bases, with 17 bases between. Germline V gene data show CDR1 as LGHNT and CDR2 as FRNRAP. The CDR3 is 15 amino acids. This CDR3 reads CASGSSGRRWDTQYF. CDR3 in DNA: TGTGCTAGTGGTTCAAGCGGGCGACGGTGGGATACGCAGTATTTT.

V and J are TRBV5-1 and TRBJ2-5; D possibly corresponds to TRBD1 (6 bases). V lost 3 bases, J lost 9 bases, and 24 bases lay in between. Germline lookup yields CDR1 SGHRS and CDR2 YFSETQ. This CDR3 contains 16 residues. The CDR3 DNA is TGCGCCAGCAGCTCCCGACCCAGCGGACAGTTACGGGCCCAGTACTTC. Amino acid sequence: CASSSRPSGQLRAQYF.

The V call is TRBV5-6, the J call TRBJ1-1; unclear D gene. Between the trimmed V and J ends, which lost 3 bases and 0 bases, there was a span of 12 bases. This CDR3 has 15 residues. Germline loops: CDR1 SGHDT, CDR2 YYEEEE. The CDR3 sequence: CASSSSDTLNTEAFF. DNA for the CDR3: TGTGCCAGCAGCTCATCCGACACGCTGAACACTGAAGCTTTCTTT. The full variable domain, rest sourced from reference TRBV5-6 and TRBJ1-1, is DAGVTQSPTHLIKTRGQQVTLRCSPKSGHDTVSWYQQALGQGPQFIFQYYEEEERQRGNFPDRFSGHQFPNYSSELNVNALLLGDSALYLCASSSSDTLNTEAFFGQGTRLTVV.

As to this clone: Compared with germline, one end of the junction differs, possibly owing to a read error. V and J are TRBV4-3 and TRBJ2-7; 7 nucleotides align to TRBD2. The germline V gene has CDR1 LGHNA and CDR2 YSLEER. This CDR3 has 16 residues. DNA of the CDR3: TGCGCCAACAGCCAAGAGAGCGGGACCGTCTCCTACGAGCAGTACTTC. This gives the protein CANSQESGTVSYEQYF.

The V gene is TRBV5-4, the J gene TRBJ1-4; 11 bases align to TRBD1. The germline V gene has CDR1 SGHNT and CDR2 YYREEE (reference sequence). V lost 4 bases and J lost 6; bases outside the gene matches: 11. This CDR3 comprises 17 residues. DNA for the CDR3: TGTGCCAGCAGCGAAGGACAGGGGGCTTTAAGGGATGAAAAACTGTTTTTT. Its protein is CASSEGQGALRDEKLFF.

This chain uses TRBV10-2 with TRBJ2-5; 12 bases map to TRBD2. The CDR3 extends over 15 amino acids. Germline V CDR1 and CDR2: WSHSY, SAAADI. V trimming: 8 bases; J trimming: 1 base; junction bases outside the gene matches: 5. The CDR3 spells CASFGLAGSQETQYF. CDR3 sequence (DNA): TGCGCCAGCTTTGGACTAGCGGGAAGCCAAGAGACCCAGTACTTC.

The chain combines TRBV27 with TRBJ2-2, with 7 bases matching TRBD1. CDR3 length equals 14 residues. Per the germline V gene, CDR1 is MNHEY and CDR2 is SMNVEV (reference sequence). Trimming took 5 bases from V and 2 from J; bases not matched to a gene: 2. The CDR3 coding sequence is TGTGCCAGCAGTGGGGACAGAAACACCGGGGAGCTGTTTTTT. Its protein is CASSGDRNTGELFF.

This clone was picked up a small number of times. Written as DNA, the CDR3 is TGTGCCAGCAGCTTAGCGAATGCGGAGAGGTACAATGAGCAGTTCTTC. It encodes CASSLANAERYNEQFF. The chain links TRBV7-2 to TRBJ2-1, with D hard to call. V dropped 0 bases and J dropped 4 bases, with 13 bases sitting between them. The CDR3 has 16 residues. Germline CDR1 and CDR2: SGHTA and FQGNSA.

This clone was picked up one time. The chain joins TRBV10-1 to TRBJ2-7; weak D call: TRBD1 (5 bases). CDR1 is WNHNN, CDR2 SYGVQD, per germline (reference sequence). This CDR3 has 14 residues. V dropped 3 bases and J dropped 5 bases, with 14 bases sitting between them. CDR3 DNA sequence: TGCGCCAGCAGTGAACTTCTCAGGGCCCACGAGCAGTACTTC. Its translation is CASSELLRAHEQYF.

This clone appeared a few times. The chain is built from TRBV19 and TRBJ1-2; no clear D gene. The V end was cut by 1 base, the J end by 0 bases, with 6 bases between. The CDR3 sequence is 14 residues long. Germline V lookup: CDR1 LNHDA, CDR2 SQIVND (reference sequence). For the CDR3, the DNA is TGTGCCAGTAGTATAGCTGGGCCTAACTATGGCTACACCTTC. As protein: CASSIAGPNYGYTF.

CDR3 bases: TGTGCCAGCAGCTGGCGGACTAGCGGTCTTGGAGAGCAGTACTTC. Its protein is CASSWRTSGLGEQYF. The gene calls are TRBV7-6 and TRBJ2-5, with TRBD2 matching 10 bases. CDR1 is SGHVS and CDR2 is FNYEAQ in the germline V gene. The ends lost 4 bases at V and 11 bases at J; junction bases unmatched: 13. The CDR3 extends over 15 amino acids.

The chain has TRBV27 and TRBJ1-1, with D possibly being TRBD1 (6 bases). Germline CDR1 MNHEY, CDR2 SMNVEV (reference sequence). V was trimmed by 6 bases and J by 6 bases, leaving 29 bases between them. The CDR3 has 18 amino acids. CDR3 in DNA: TGTGCCAGCAGCTCCGAATCAGACCAGGGGCGCGTCCAGCCTGAAGCTTTCTTT. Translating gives CASSSESDQGRVQPEAFF.

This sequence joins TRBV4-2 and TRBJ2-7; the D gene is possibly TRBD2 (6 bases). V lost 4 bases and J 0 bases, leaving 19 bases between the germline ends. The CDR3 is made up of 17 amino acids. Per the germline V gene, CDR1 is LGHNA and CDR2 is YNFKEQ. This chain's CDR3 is CASSLTSGLSTSYEQYF. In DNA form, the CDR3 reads TGTGCCAGCAGCCTCACCAGCGGGCTTTCTACCTCCTACGAGCAGTACTTC.

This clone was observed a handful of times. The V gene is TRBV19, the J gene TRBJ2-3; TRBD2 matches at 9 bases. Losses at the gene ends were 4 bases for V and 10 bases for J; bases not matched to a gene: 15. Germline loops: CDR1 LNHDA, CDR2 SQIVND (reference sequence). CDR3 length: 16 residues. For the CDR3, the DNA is TGTGCCAGTAGTACCCTCGATGGTAGCGGGAGATTCCCGCAGTATTTT. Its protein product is CASSTLDGSGRFPQYF.

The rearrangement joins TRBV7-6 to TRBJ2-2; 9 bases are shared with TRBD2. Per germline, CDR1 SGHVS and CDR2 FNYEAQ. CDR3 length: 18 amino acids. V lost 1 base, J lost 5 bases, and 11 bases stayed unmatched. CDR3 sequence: CASSLGIALAGLTGELFF. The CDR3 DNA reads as TGTGCCAGCAGCTTAGGGATTGCGCTAGCGGGACTAACCGGGGAGCTGTTTTTT.

CDR3 in DNA: TGTGCCAGCAGCAATAGACTAGCGGAGGGGGAGACCCAGTACTTC. Protein sequence: CASSNRLAEGETQYF. The chain links TRBV7-2 to TRBJ2-5, with 9 bases aligning to TRBD2. Germline V gives CDR1 SGHTA, CDR2 FQGNSA. This CDR3 spans 15 amino acids. The ends lost 5 bases at V and 5 bases at J; junction bases unmatched: 9.

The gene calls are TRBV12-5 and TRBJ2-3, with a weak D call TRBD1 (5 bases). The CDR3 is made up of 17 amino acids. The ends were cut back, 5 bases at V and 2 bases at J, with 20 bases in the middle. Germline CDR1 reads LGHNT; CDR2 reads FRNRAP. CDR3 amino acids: CASGILPGGHPTDTQYF. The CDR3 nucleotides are TGTGCTAGTGGTATACTCCCGGGTGGACACCCCACAGATACGCAGTATTTT.

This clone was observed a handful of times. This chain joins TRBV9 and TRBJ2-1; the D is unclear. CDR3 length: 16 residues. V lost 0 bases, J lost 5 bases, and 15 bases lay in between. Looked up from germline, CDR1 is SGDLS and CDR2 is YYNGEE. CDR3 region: CASSVVAVPLNNEQFF. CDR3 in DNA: TGTGCCAGCAGCGTAGTGGCGGTCCCGCTAAACAATGAGCAGTTCTTC.

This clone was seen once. The chain's CDR3 is CASSLAPGLAASPETQYF. In DNA, the CDR3 is TGTGCCAGCAGCTTAGCCCCGGGACTAGCGGCCAGTCCGGAGACCCAGTACTTC. The genes are TRBV7-8 and TRBJ2-5, with 11 positions matching TRBD2. Trimming cost V 0 bases and J 5 bases; bases outside gene matches: 11. Germline V CDR1 and CDR2: SGHVS, FQNEAQ. The CDR3 covers 18 residues.

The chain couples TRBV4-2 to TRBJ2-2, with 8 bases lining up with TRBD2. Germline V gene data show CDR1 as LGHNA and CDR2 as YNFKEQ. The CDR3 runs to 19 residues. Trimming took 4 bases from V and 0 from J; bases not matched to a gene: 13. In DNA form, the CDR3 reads TGTGCCAGCAGCCCCCGGGAGGGGCGGCAGACAACGAACACCGGGGAGCTGTTTTTT. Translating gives CASSPREGRQTTNTGELFF.

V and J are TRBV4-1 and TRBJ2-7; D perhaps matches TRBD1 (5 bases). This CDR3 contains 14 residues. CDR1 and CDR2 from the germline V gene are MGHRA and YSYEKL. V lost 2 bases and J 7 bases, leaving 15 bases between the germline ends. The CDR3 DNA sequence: TGCGCCAGCAGCCAAAGGCACGCGAAGGGGGAGCAGTACTTC. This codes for CASSQRHAKGEQYF.

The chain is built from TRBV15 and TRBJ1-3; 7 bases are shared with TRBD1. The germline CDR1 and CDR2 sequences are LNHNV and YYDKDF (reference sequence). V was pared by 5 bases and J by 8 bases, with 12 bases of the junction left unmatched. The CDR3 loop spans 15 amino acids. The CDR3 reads CATSLSNRGRDTIYF. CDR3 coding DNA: TGTGCCACCAGCCTCTCGAACAGGGGAAGGGACACCATATATTTT.

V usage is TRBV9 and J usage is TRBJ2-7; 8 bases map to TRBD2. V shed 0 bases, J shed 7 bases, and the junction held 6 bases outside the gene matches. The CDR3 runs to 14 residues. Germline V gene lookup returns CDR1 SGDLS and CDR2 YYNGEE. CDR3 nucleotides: TGTGCCAGCAGCGTAGCCGGGAGGGCTGATGAGCAGTACTTC. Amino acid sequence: CASSVAGRADEQYF.

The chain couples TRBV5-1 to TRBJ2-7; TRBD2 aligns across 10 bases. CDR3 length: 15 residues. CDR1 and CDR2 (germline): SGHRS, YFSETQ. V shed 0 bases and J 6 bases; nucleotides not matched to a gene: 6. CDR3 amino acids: CASSLVLAGAGEQYF. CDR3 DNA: TGCGCCAGCAGCTTGGTTCTAGCGGGAGCGGGCGAGCAGTACTTC.

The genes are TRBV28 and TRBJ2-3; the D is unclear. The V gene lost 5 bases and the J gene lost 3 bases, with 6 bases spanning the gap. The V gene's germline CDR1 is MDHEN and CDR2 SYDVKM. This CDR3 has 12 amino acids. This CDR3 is CASSGSTDTQYF. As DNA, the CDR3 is TGTGCCAGCAGTGGCAGTACAGATACGCAGTATTTT.

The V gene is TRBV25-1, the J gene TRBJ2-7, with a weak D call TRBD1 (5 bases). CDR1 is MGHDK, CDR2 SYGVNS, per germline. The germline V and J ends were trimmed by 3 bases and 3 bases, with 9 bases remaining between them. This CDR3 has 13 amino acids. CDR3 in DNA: TGTGCCAGCAGTGAGTCAGGGAACTACGAGCAGTACTTC. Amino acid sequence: CASSESGNYEQYF.

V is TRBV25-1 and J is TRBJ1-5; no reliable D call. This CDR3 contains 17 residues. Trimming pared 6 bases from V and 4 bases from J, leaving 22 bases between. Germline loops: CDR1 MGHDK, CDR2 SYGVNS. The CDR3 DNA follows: TGTGCCAGCAGCGTCGAGCGGCTCCGCAATTGTAATCAGCCCCAGCATTTT. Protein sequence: CASSVERLRNCNQPQHF.

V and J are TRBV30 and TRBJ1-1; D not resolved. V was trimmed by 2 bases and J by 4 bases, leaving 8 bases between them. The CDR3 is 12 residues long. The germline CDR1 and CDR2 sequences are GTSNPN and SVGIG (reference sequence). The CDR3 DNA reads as TGTGCCTGGAGTTCCCGGGGCACTGAAGCTTTCTTT. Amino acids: CAWSSRGTEAFF.

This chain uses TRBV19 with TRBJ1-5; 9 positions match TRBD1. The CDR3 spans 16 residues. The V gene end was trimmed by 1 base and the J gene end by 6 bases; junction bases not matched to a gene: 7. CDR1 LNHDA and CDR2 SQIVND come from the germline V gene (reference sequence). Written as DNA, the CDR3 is TGTGCCAGTAGTATAGCACCGGGACAGGGAGGTCAGCCCCAGCATTTT. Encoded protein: CASSIAPGQGGQPQHF.

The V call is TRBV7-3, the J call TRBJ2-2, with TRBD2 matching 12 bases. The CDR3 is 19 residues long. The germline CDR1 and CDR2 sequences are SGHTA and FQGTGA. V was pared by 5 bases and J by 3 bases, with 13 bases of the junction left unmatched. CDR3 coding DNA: TGTGCCAGCAGCCCCGGACTAGCGGGAACTTCGGGGGACACCGGGGAGCTGTTTTTT. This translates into CASSPGLAGTSGDTGELFF.